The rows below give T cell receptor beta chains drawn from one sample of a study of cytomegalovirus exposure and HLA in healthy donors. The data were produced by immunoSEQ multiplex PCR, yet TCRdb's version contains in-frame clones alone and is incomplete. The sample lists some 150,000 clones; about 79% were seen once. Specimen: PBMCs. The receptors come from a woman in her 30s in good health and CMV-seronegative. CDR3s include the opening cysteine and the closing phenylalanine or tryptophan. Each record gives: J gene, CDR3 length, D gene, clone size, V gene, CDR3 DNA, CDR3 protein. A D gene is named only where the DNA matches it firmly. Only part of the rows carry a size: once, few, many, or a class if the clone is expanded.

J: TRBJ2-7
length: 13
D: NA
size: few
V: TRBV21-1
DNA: TGTGCCAGCACAGGGCAGGGAAGGTACGAGCAGTACTTC
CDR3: CASTGQGRYEQYF

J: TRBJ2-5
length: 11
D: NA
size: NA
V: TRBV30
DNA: TGTGCCTGGAGTGTACGGGAGACCCAGTACTTC
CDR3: CAWSVRETQYF

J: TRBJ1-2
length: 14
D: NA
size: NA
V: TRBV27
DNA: TGTGCCAGCAGTTTGTGGGGGGTCACCTATGGCTACACCTTC
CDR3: CASSLWGVTYGYTF

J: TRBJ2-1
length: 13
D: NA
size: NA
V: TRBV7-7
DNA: TGTGCTAGCAGCCCAACGGGGGTCAATGAGCAGTTCTTC
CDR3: CASSPTGVNEQFF

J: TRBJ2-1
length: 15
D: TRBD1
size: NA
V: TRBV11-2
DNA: TGTGCCAGCAGCCCTGGGGACAGACAATACAATGAGCAGTTCTTC
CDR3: CASSPGDRQYNEQFF

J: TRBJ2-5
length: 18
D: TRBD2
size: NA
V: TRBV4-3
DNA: TGCGCCAGCAGCCAAGGGGGACTAGCGGGGGCCGTACAAGAGACCCAGTACTTC
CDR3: CASSQGGLAGAVQETQYF

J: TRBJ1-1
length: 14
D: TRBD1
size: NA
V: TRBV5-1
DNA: TGCGCCAGCAGCCTACAGGGGGGGAACACTGAAGCTTTCTTT
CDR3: CASSLQGGNTEAFF

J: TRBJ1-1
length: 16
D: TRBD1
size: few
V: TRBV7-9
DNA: TGTGCCAGCAGCACCTACAGGGGGCGGGGGAACACTGAAGCTTTCTTT
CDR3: CASSTYRGRGNTEAFF

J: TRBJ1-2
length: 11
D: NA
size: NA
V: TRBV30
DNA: TGTGCCTGGGGACAGCTCTATGGCTACACCTTC
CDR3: CAWGQLYGYTF

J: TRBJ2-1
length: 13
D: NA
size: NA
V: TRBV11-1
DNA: TGTGCCAGCAGCTTAGTAGAAAGCGGGGACAAGTTCTTC
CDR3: CASSLVESGDKFF

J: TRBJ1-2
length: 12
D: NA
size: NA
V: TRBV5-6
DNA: TGTGCCAGCAGCTTCTCTAACTATGGCTACACCTTC
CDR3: CASSFSNYGYTF

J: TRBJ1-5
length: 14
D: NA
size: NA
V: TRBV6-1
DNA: TGTGCCAGCAGTCGGGTGGATAGCAATCAGCCCCAGCATTTT
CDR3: CASSRVDSNQPQHF

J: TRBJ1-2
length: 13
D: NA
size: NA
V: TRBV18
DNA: TGTGCCAGCTCACCTACAGCCAACTATGGCTACACCTTC
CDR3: CASSPTANYGYTF

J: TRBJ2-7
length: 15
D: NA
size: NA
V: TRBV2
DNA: TGTGCCAGCAGTGGAACAGGACGGGGGTCCTACGAGCAGTACTTC
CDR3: CASSGTGRGSYEQYF

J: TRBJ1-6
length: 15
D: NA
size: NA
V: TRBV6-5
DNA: TGTGCCAGCTCCCAAGGGGCTCTATATAATTCACCCCTCCACTTT
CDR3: CASSQGALYNSPLHF

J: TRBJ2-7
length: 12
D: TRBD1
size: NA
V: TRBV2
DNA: TGTGCCAGCCATTGGACAGGGGCCGAGCAGTACTTC
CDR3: CASHWTGAEQYF

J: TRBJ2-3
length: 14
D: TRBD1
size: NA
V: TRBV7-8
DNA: TGTGCCAGCAGCCGGACAGGGGTCACAGATACGCAGTATTTT
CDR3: CASSRTGVTDTQYF

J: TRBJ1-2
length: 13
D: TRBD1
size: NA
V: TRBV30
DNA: TGTGCCTGGAGCGACAGGGGGCCTTATGGCTACACCTTC
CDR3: CAWSDRGPYGYTF

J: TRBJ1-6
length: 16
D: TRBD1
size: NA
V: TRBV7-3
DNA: TGTGCCAGCAGCTTAAACCAGGACAGGCATAATTCACCCCTCCACTTT
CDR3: CASSLNQDRHNSPLHF

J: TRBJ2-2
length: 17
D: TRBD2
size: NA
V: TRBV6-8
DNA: TGTGCCAGCAGTGTCCTAAGAGCGGGGGGTGGGACCGGGGAGCTGTTTTTT
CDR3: CASSVLRAGGGTGELFF

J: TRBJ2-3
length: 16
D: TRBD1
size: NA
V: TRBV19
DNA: TGTGCCAGTAGTGTAGGGACAGCCCTCACCACAGATACGCAGTATTTT
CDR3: CASSVGTALTTDTQYF

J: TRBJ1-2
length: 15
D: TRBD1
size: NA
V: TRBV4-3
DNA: TGCGCCAGCAGCATCCCGACAGGGGGCGTGGATGGCTACACCTTC
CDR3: CASSIPTGGVDGYTF

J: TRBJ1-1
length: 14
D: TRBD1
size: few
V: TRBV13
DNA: TGTGCCAGCAGCTCCCTGACAGGGGACACTGAAGCTTTCTTT
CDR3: CASSSLTGDTEAFF

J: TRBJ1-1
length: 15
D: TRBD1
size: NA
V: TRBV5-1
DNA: TGCGCCAGCAGCCTAGGACAGGGGGCGTACTTTGAAGCTTTCTTT
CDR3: CASSLGQGAYFEAFF

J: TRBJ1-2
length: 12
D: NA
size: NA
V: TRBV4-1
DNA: TGCGCCAGCAGCCAAGACGGTGAGGGCTACACCTTC
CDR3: CASSQDGEGYTF

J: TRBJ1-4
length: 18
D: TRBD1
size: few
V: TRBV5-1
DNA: TGCGCCAGCAGCCCGAGCCGAGGCAATGACAGGGGAGGAGAAAAACTGTTTTTT
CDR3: CASSPSRGNDRGGEKLFF

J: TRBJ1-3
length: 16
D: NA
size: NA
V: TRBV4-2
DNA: TGTGCCAGCAGCCAAGAGGCGGGGGGGACTGGAAACACCATATATTTT
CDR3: CASSQEAGGTGNTIYF

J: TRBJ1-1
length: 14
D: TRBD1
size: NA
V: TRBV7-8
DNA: TGTGCCAGCAGCCAAAACAGGGGGAACACTGAAGCTTTCTTT
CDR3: CASSQNRGNTEAFF

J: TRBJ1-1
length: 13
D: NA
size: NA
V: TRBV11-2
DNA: TGTGCCAGCAGCTTAGGAGAGAACACTGAAGCTTTCTTT
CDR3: CASSLGENTEAFF

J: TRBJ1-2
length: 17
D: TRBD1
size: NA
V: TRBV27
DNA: TGTGCCAGCAGGCTCGGGACAGGGCCCATGGATGGCTATGGCTACACCTTC
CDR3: CASRLGTGPMDGYGYTF

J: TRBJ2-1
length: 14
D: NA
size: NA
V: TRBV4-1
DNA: TGCGCCAGCAGCCCCCTATCGGGATACAATGAGCAGTTCTTC
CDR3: CASSPLSGYNEQFF

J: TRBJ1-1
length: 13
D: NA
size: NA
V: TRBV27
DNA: TGTGCCAGCAGCGACCAGGGGAGAACTGAAGCTTTCTTT
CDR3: CASSDQGRTEAFF

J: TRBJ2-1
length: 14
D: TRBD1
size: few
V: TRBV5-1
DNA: TGCGCCAGCAGCCTCGGGACAGGGATCAATGAGCAGTTCTTC
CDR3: CASSLGTGINEQFF

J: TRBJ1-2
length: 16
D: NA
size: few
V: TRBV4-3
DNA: TGCGCCAGCAGCCAAGATGTGGTCTCCCAAACAGGGGGCTACACCTTC
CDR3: CASSQDVVSQTGGYTF

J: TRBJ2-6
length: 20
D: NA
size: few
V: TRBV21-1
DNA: TGTGCCAGCAGCCCAAGGGGGAGGGGTCACCCCTTTCCGGGGGCCAACGTCCTGACTTTC
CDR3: CASSPRGRGHPFPGANVLTF

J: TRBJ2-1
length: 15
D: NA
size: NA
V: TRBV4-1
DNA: TGCTCCAGCAGCCCCCTGGGGGGGGGCCCCAATGAGCAGTTCTTC
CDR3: CSSSPLGGGPNEQFF

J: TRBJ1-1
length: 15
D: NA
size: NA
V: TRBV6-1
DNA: TGTGCCAGCAGTGATGGCGGGACGGGAAACACTGAAGCTTTCTTT
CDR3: CASSDGGTGNTEAFF

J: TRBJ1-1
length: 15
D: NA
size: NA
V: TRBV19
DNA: TGTGCCAGTAGTGTGCAGGGGCCAGCAAACACTGAAGCTTTCTTT
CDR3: CASSVQGPANTEAFF

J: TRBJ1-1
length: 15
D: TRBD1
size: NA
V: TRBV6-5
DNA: TGTGCCAGCAGTACGGGACAGTTTCTGGGCGCTGAAGCTTTCTTT
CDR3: CASSTGQFLGAEAFF

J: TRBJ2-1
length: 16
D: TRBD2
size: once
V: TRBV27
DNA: TGTGCCAGCAGTTTAAGGCTAGCGGGGGTCTACAATGAGCAGTTCTTC
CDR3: CASSLRLAGVYNEQFF

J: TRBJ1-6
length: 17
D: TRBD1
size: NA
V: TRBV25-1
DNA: TGTGCCAGCAGCGACAGGGGGCCAATGTCCTATAATTCACCCCTCCACTTT
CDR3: CASSDRGPMSYNSPLHF

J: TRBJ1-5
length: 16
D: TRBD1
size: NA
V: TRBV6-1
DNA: TGTGCCAGCAGTGAAAATACAGGGGTTAGCAATCAGCCCCAGCATTTT
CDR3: CASSENTGVSNQPQHF

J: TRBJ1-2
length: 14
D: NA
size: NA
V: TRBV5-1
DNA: TGCGCCAGCAGAAATGGGGGGGGCGGCTATGGCTACACCTTC
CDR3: CASRNGGGGYGYTF

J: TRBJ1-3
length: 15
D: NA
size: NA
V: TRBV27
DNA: TGTGCCAGCAGTGTATCCGCACACTCTGGAAACACCATATATTTT
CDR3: CASSVSAHSGNTIYF

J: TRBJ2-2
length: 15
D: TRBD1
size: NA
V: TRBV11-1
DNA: TGTGCCAGCAGCCGGACAGGGGTCGGCACCGGGGAGCTGTTTTTT
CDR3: CASSRTGVGTGELFF

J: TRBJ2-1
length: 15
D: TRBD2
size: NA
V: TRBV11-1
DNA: TGTGCCAGCAGTCAAGCGGGGCTCTCCTACAATGAGCAGTTCTTC
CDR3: CASSQAGLSYNEQFF

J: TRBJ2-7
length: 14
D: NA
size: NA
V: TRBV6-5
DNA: TGTGCCAGCTCGAAGAGGGAGCTTACCTACGAGCAGTACTTC
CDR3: CASSKRELTYEQYF